Sequencing of this TCR beta chain was carried out in a study of response to subunit inactivated influenza vaccine. This clonotype was found many times. TCRdb re-derived calls from the RT-PCR reads in MiXCR, one entry per CDR3 protein. The sample records over 400,000 distinct CDR3 sequences, about 10% being singletons. Trimming cost V 6 bases and J 2 bases, with 8 bases left between them. This CDR3 comprises 12 residues. This TCR was sampled from a man aged 50 to 59 who received an inactivated influenza vaccine. This chain links TRBV12-3 or TRBV12-4 with TRBJ2-7; D not certain. Sequencing was performed on PBMCs from blood, taken 45 days after vaccination. In DNA form, the CDR3 reads TGTGCCAGCAGCTTCGGACCCTACGAGCAGTACTTC. Its protein is CASSFGPYEQYF.